Listed below are T cell receptor beta chains from one sample, sequenced in a study of T cells in localized non-small cell lung cancer. Measured with immunoSEQ multiplex PCR; TCRdb has only the in-frame clones, and not every one. The sample has about 25,000 clones, around 90% seen once. The source was peripheral blood, collected before any cancer treatment. The receptor set was obtained from a woman aged 40-69 years with stage I lung adenocarcinoma. Each CDR3 is given with its conserved first and last residue. D genes are given only for firm matches. Where a row states a size, it is once, few, many or the class of an expanded clone; other rows omit it.

v_call	clone_size	d_call	j_call	cdr3_aa	cdr3_nt
TRBV6-6	-	TRBD2	TRBJ2-7	CASSSSGLSSYEQYF	TGTGCCAGCAGTTCTAGCGGCTTGAGCTCCTACGAGCAGTACTTC
TRBV2	-	-	TRBJ1-2	CASSPTSPEDGYTF	TGTGCCAGCAGCCCGACATCCCCCGAGGATGGCTACACCTTC
TRBV7-2	-	-	TRBJ2-5	CASSFGVQETQYF	TGTGCCAGCAGCTTTGGAGTACAGGAGACCCAGTACTTC
TRBV28	-	-	TRBJ2-2	CASSFLFRTGELFF	TGTGCCAGCAGTTTTTTGTTCAGGACCGGGGAGCTGTTTTTT
TRBV7-9	-	-	TRBJ1-6	CASSSTEGGDSPLHF	TGTGCCAGCAGCTCAACAGAGGGTGGCGATTCACCCCTCCACTTT
TRBV5-1	-	-	TRBJ2-7	CASSLLGAGFYEQYF	TGCGCCAGCAGCTTACTGGGGGCAGGGTTCTACGAGCAGTACTTC
TRBV6-5	-	TRBD2	TRBJ2-7	CASSYDSGSSYEQYF	TGTGCCAGCAGTTACGATAGCGGGAGCTCCTACGAGCAGTACTTC
TRBV10-2	-	-	TRBJ2-7	CASGSGAAYEQYF	TGCGCCAGCGGCTCAGGCGCTGCCTACGAGCAGTACTTC
TRBV28	-	TRBD2	TRBJ2-1	CASSFMDGGREQFF	TGTGCCAGCAGTTTCATGGACGGCGGGAGGGAGCAGTTCTTC
TRBV5-1	-	-	TRBJ1-1	CASSLKIQGLGTEAFF	TGCGCCAGCAGCTTGAAAATTCAGGGACTGGGGACTGAAGCTTTCTTT
TRBV27	once	-	TRBJ2-5	CATRGGGETQYF	TGTGCCACCCGAGGGGGGGGAGAGACCCAGTACTTC
TRBV11-2	-	TRBD1	TRBJ1-2	CASSLASWDRGGYTF	TGTGCCAGCAGCTTAGCGTCGTGGGACAGGGGTGGCTACACCTTC
TRBV5-6	-	TRBD1	TRBJ2-3	CASSSQGVPDTQYF	TGTGCCAGCAGCTCGCAGGGGGTCCCAGATACGCAGTATTTT
TRBV9	-	-	TRBJ1-5	CASSVSMGDQPQHF	TGTGCCAGCAGCGTATCGATGGGGGATCAGCCCCAGCATTTT
TRBV6-1	-	TRBD2	TRBJ2-5	CASSELAGGQETQYF	TGTGCCAGCAGTGAACTAGCGGGAGGGCAAGAGACCCAGTACTTC
TRBV7-2	-	-	TRBJ2-6	CASGGPSGANVLTF	TGTGCCAGCGGCGGGCCCTCTGGGGCCAACGTCCTGACTTTC